The T cell receptor (beta chain) under discussion was sequenced for a study of T cells in localized non-small cell lung cancer. The study's findings and limits: Sequencing involved a lone tumor region, leaving heterogeneity possible. Overall survival was longer when the density of T cells in the blood was higher.

With V trimmed by 3 bases and J by 7 bases, 2 bases remained unmatched. The CDR3 runs to 12 residues. Germline V gene sequence: CDR1 MGHRA, CDR2 YSYEKL. As for this clone: Its antigen is currently unknown.

Assay used: immunoSEQ multiplex PCR; TCRdb lists only in-frame clones, some missing. The repertoire has approximately 40,000 clones, 70% to 90% of them found once; the top ten carry 3.5% to 4%. The clonotype comes from a man aged 18-55 years with stage I lung adenocarcinoma. V and J are TRBV4-1 and TRBJ1-2, with TRBD1 matching over 7 bases. Material: peripheral blood, obtained before any cancer treatment. Written as DNA, the CDR3 is TGCGCCAGCAGCCAGCAGGGGGGTGGCTACACCTTC. Translation: CASSQQGGGYTF.